This TCR beta chain was retrieved from a study of CD8+CD57+ T cells in acquired aplastic anemia listed by TCRdb under 2018. For the wider study: A mean of approximately 3 ug of DNA, ranging from roughly 0.17 to 30 ug, was extracted from sorted CD4+ and CD8+ cells. CD8+CD57+ expansion was defined as a frequency above the mean frequency observed in healthy subjects.

This clonotype was detected a few times. Its target antigen remains unknown. No base quality information exists; no much larger clone differs at one position. Profiling of TCR beta VDJ combinations and CDR3 sequences used genomic DNA as the template. TCR repertoire sequencing was run on an Illumina HiSeq 2000. The paper's processing steps were these. TRBV/TRBJ rearrangement plots, CDR3 size and DJ length profiles, and Simpson's diversity index were used to evaluate the repertoires. The immunodominant clone was defined as the most abundant DNA sequence in deep sequencing data. CDR3 amino acid sequences were screened for sharing across subjects and compared with published repertoires and the VDJdb database. TCRdb redid the processing of the public reads, applying fastp at Q25 and MiXCR, and retained in-frame beta chains. When rows share a CDR3 protein, they turn into one entry using the most common DNA and genes. These V and J calls derive from TCRdb rather than the authors' analysis. In all, the sample holds roughly 190,000 distinct CDR3 sequences, and approximately 48% of those were seen once. Over 7.5% of the sample is in the top ten clones.

The research as a whole found: Between patients and healthy controls, no significant difference in CD8+ Simpson's diversity was found (P=0.060). Twenty-nine CD8+ CDR3 sequences were found to be shared between patients and controls, but these sequences appeared to be highly expressed in patients and within the immunodominant clones of the patients.

The patients picked for sequencing were ones in whom flow cytometry had shown an expansion of CD8+CD57+ cells. Every patient had a diagnosis of severe acquired aplastic anemia based on International Study of Aplastic Anemia and Agranulocytosis and Camitta criteria. No patient had received any therapy when blood was sampled. In this study, sorted CD4+ and CD8+ T cells from the blood of healthy subjects and of severe aplastic anemia patients had their TCR repertoires deep-sequenced. In the USA, patient enrollment took place under clinicaltrials.gov protocols 00001620, 01623167, 00001397, 00071045, 00081523 and 00961064. Ficoll-Paque density gradient centrifugation was used to isolate peripheral blood mononuclear cells. Before DNA extraction, CD4+ and CD8+ T cells were sorted with FACS or magnetic beads. Sequencing was carried out using sorted CD4+, CD8+, or CD8+CD57+ T cells (not recorded which) from PBMCs. This sequence originates from a human donor with aplastic anemia.

The sequenced DNA: TGTGCCATCAGTTCCTCCGGGACAGCTAATTCACCCCTCCACTTT. This is translated as CAISSSGTANSPLHF. The receptor chain draws on TRBV10-3 and TRBJ1-6; the central 7 bases match TRBD1. CDR1 and CDR2, per the germline V gene, are ENHRY and SYGVKD. After removal of 5 bases from V and 6 bases from J, the junction retains 7 bases not matched to a gene. The CDR3 covers 15 residues, taking in both the cysteine and the phenylalanine. Only CDR3 DNA remains: 45 bases, in frame from the first base.